The 5 T cell receptor beta chains listed next were all sequenced from one sample in a study of T cell repertoires in aging, cancer and after chemotherapy. Amplification of TCR beta used genomic DNA extracted from peripheral blood. TRB rearrangements spanning V, D and J were amplified using mixed TRB-A/B primers. TCRdb re-analysed the multiplex PCR reads in MiXCR, keeping a single row per CDR3 protein. The profile covers some 4,900 distinct CDR3 sequences, with approximately 33% appearing a single time and under 20% taken by the ten largest. Sequenced: blood. These receptors all come from a human donor with a blood cancer. The donor label of this sample is uncertain.

The chain links TRBV7-9 to TRBJ2-3; D may correspond to TRBD1 or TRBD2 (6 bases each). Germline CDR1 reads SEHNR; CDR2 reads FQNEAQ (reference sequence). With 1 base removed from V and 6 bases from J, the gap between germline ends came to 17 bases. The CDR3 extends over 16 amino acids. CDR3 protein: CASSLVGGPQTDTQYF. In DNA, the CDR3 is TGTGCCAGCAGCTTAGTGGGGGGCCCTCAGACCGATACGCAGTATTTT.

This clonotype was seen a few times. This sequence joins TRBV7-2 and TRBJ2-7, with TRBD2 identical over 9 bases. The CDR3 covers 16 residues. Trimming cost V 0 bases and J 1 base; bases outside gene matches: 4. The V gene's germline CDR1 is SGHTA and CDR2 FQGNSA. The CDR3 nucleotides read TGTGCCAGCAGCTTAGCTGCGACTAGCGGTTCCTACGAGCAGTACTTC. Its translation is CASSLAATSGSYEQYF.

This chain uses TRBV12-3 or TRBV12-4 with TRBJ2-1; 8 positions match TRBD1. V was clipped by 3 bases and J by 1 base; unmatched bases: 5. There are 16 residues in the CDR3. The CDR3, as DNA: TGTGCCAGCAGTTTGAGACAGGGGTCATCCTACAATGAGCAGTTCTTC. Translation gives CASSLRQGSSYNEQFF.

A few counts support this clonotype. The chain employs TRBV5-1 and TRBJ1-4; 7 bases fit TRBD1. The germline V gene encodes CDR1 SGHRS and CDR2 YFSETQ. Trimming at V came to 4 bases and at J to 3 bases, leaving 6 bases not matched to a gene. The CDR3 has 15 residues. The CDR3 here is CASSLGQDANEKLFF. In nucleotides, the CDR3 is TGCGCCAGCAGCCTCGGACAGGACGCTAATGAAAAACTGTTTTTT. The full variable domain, in which reference TRBV5-1 and TRBJ1-4 provide the parts outside the CDR3, is KAGVTQTPRYLIKTRGQQVTLSCSPISGHRSVSWYQQTPGQGLQFLFEYFSETQRNKGNFPGRFSGRQFSNSRSEMNVSTLELGDSALYLCASSLGQDANEKLFFGSGTQLSVL.

By proportion, this clonotype is medium-sized. The chain has TRBV24-1 and TRBJ2-2, with D perhaps matching TRBD1 (5 bases). This CDR3 is 12 amino acids long. Germline CDR1 KGHDR, CDR2 SFDVKD. V was pared by 12 bases and J by 7 bases, with 14 bases between. The CDR3 DNA is TGTGCCGTCTGGACACATGACGGGGAGCTGTTTTTT. This gives the protein CAVWTHDGELFF.